This T cell receptor (beta chain) is from a study of blood T cell repertoires in COVID-19 (dated by TCRdb to about 2020). As for the study more broadly: Collaborator samples came from the United States, Italy and Spain and covered acute and convalescent phases of COVID-19. Subjects who had been exposed to COVID-19, were actively infected with it, or had recovered from it provided the deeply sampled blood TCRbeta repertoires that made up the dataset. HLA class I and class II types, where available, came from metadata supplied by the sample provider rather than from assay-based typing. Sample metadata almost always included a de-identified subject ID, COVID-19 status, age in years and sex. The repertoires were made available in a free public database intended to serve as a resource for research on the immune response to SARS-CoV-2. The prospective study material was composed of cDNA or gDNA derived from T cells, B-cell-depleted T cells, or PBMCs. The samples were drawn from the first 160 participants of the ongoing ImmuneRACE study and from 950 to 1,500 subjects provided by 6 global collaborators.

The immunoSEQ Assay, a bias-controlled multiplex PCR, was used to amplify TCRbeta CDR3 regions from genomic DNA. The study's processing was this. The number of nucleated cells in each sample was estimated from the amplification of reference gene primers within the assay. Sequence reads were collapsed and filtered to measure the absolute abundance of every unique TCRbeta CDR3 rearrangement. For each sample, productive Simpson clonality was calculated as the square root of Simpson's diversity index over productive rearrangements. What TCRdb holds here is the immuneACCESS table cut down to in-frame rearrangements. Part of the clones is not present; checked against another copy, under half of the missing clones reflect an unresolved V gene, and the others are unexplained. That table furnishes V, J and clone size, whereas the DNA furnished D and trimming. This sample lists 150,000 to 200,000 clones; approximately 85% were detected once. 9.8% of the sample rests with the top ten.

This clone showed up just once. The antigen it binds to is not known. It has no much larger one-base neighbor in the sample; base qualities were not kept. Study-wide findings and limitations: How much clinical and demographic metadata was included differed by source and by participant, and the metadata was provided uncurated.

Each collaborating institution followed its own protocols to collect whole blood in K2EDTA tubes. For TCRbeta analysis, collaborators shipped samples as frozen whole blood, isolated PBMCs, or DNA extracted from either of those sample types. Trimming removed 5 bases from V and 0 bases from J; the gene matches leave 5 bases unexplained. Measured from the cysteine to the phenylalanine, the CDR3 is 15 residues long. Only the CDR3 portion is preserved as DNA: 45 bases, with reading frame beginning at the first base. CDR1 is given as SGHVS and CDR2 as FQNEAQ, both from the germline V gene. This receptor was obtained from a woman of 80 years or more with acute or convalescent COVID-19. Here the chain combines TRBV7-8 and TRBJ2-3; 7 bases in between match TRBD1. Sequencing was performed on peripheral blood. The CDR3 corresponds to CASSPGQPSTDTQYF. The DNA reads as follows: TGTGCCAGCAGCCCGGGACAGCCTAGCACAGATACGCAGTATTTT.